This T cell receptor beta chain originates from a study of T cell responses to AZD1222 COVID-19 vaccine. Study findings and constraints: Donors in the cohort were predominantly white British and more often female, and clonal diversity was possibly underestimated.

Sequencing used immunoSEQ multiplex PCR; TCRdb keeps in-frame clones, though not all of them. This table holds nearly 110,000 clones, 90% found once. Of note for this clone: Its antigen is currently unknown. Germline and junction disagree at one end, which may indicate a read error.

CDR1 is MNHEY, CDR2 SMNVEV, per germline (reference sequence). CDR3 length: 12 amino acids. The sequencing here drew on peripheral blood, taken on day 0 of AZD1222 vaccination. The chain recombines TRBV27 with TRBJ1-1, with D uncertain. The sequence was collected from an adult in good health. The chain's CDR3 is CASGLSGTEAFF. The CDR3 DNA follows: TGTGCCAGCGGTTTATCGGGTACTGAAGCTTTCTTT.